This TCR beta chain is drawn from a study of tumor and adjacent non-tumor tissue in lung cancer. RNA was extracted from bulk tissue without any cell sorting. Many counts were recorded for this clonotype. Its antigen is not known. A modified ARM-PCR protocol with three rounds of nested PCR amplified TCRbeta. TCRdb ran MiXCR on the multiplex PCR reads and lists one entry per CDR3 protein. The sample contains fewer than 100,000 distinct CDR3 sequences, 55% to 75% of which appear only once. Study observations and caveats: Tumor tissue had significantly higher TCR diversity than normal lung.

The CDR3 loop spans 15 amino acids. CDR1 is SGHVS, CDR2 FQNEAQ, per germline. J gave up 0 bases and V 4 bases, and 2 bases lay outside the gene matches. The chain recombines TRBV7-8 with TRBJ2-3; 9 bases agree with TRBD1. The TCR sequence derives from a woman aged 40-49 years with non-small cell lung cancer. Sequencing was done on a sample of lung tumor tissue. The CDR3 DNA reads TGTGCCAGCAGCTCGGGACAGGGAAGCACAGATACGCAGTATTTT. This codes for CASSSGQGSTDTQYF.